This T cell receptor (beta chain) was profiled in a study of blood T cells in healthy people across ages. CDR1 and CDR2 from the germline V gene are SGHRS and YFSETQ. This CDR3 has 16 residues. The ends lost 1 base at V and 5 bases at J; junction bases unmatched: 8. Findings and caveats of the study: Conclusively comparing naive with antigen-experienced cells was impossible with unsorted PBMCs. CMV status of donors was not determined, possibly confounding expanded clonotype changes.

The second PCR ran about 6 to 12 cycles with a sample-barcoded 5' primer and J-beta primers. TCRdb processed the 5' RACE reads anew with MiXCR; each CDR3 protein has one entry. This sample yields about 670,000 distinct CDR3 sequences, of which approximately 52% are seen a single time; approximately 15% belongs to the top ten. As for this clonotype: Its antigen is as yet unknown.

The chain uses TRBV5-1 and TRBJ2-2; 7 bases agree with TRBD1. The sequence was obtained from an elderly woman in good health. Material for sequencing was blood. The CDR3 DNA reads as TGCGCCAGCAGCTTGAACCCAGGGGGTATGACCGGGGAGCTGTTTTTT. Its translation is CASSLNPGGMTGELFF.